Below, one T cell receptor (beta chain) is given with its context. This CDR3 region has 16 residues. Looked up from germline, CDR1 is KGHSH and CDR2 is LQKENI. Trimming cost V 4 bases and J 2 bases; bases outside gene matches: 4. This specimen comes from a study of blood T cell repertoires in COVID-19. Assay used: immunoSEQ multiplex PCR; TCRdb lists only in-frame clones, some missing. The data hold about 270,000 clones, with approximately 90% observed a single time. This TCR was recovered from a woman aged 25 to 39 with acute COVID-19. The chain carries TRBV18 and TRBJ2-2, with 10 bases matching TRBD2. Material: PBMCs or T cells enriched from blood (not recorded which). In nucleotides, the CDR3 is TGTGCCAGCTCACTCACTAGCGGGGAAAACACCGGGGAGCTGTTTTTT. It yields the protein CASSLTSGENTGELFF.